This entry lists 25 T cell receptor beta chains sequenced from one sample in a study of shared clonotypes between healthy human individuals. Profiling relied on immunoSEQ multiplex PCR, and the TCRdb table lists in-frame clones only, not all of them. The sample yields hundreds of thousands of clones, about two thirds seen once. The sequencing sample was made of memory CD4+ T cells sorted from blood. Subset indicated: CD45RA-negative fraction. These receptors all come from a woman younger than 45 in good health.

The chain employs TRBV28 and TRBJ1-1; D is uncertain. This CDR3 spans 13 amino acids. The V end lost 5 bases, the J end lost 0 bases, and 7 bases lay between the germline ends. Germline V gene lookup returns CDR1 MDHEN and CDR2 SYDVKM. CDR3 sequence (DNA): TGTGCCAGCAGTGATACATTGAACACTGAAGCTTTCTTT. Its translation is CASSDTLNTEAFF.

The genes are TRBV19 and TRBJ1-1, with a weak D call TRBD1 (5 bases). Looked up from germline, CDR1 is LNHDA and CDR2 is SQIVND (reference sequence). The CDR3 loop spans 14 amino acids. The V end was cut by 6 bases, the J end by 7 bases, with 18 bases between. The CDR3 protein is CASRSEGRDLEAFF. The CDR3 nucleotides read TGTGCCAGTAGATCGGAGGGACGTGACCTTGAAGCTTTCTTT.

The V gene is TRBV10-3, the J gene TRBJ1-4; 7 bases line up with TRBD1. Germline V gene data show CDR1 as ENHRY and CDR2 as SYGVKD. The length of the CDR3 is 15 residues. Trimming at V came to 0 bases and at J to 4 bases, leaving 2 bases not matched to a gene. DNA for the CDR3: TGTGCCATCAGTGAGTCTACAGGGGATAATGAAAAACTGTTTTTT. It is translated as CAISESTGDNEKLFF.

V and J are TRBV27 and TRBJ2-5, with D perhaps TRBD2 (6 bases). Trimming took 4 bases from V and 5 from J, leaving 17 bases between them. CDR1 is MNHEY and CDR2 is SMNVEV in the germline V gene (reference sequence). CDR3 length: 15 amino acids. The CDR3 region has the DNA TGTGCCAGCAGTTGGAGTCGGGGGAGCGGGGAGACCCAGTACTTC. Protein sequence: CASSWSRGSGETQYF.

On this clone itself: This same CDR3 is encoded by further DNA sequences in the sample. The V gene is TRBV5-1, the J gene TRBJ2-1; 7 positions match TRBD2. Looked up from germline, CDR1 is SGHRS and CDR2 is YFSETQ. The CDR3 loop spans 14 amino acids. V lost 0 bases to trimming and J lost 6 bases; unmatched junction nucleotides: 3. CDR3 residues: CASSLGTSGNEQFF. CDR3 bases: TGCGCCAGCAGCTTGGGGACTAGTGGCAATGAGCAGTTCTTC.

CDR3 amino acids: CASRVPGQGAYGYTF. CDR3 DNA: TGTGCCAGCAGAGTACCGGGACAGGGGGCCTATGGCTACACCTTC. The chain joins TRBV6-5 to TRBJ1-2, with 12 bases identical to TRBD1. Germline values: CDR1 MNHEY, CDR2 SVGAGI. The CDR3 has 15 residues. V trimming: 6 bases; J trimming: 4 bases; junction bases outside the gene matches: 6.

The rearrangement joins TRBV7-9 to TRBJ2-2; tentatively, D is TRBD1 (5 bases). The CDR3 loop spans 14 amino acids. V gave up 8 bases and J gave up 2 bases, with 12 bases separating them. CDR1 is SEHNR, CDR2 FQNEAQ, per germline (reference sequence). This CDR3 is CASFGADNTGELFF. CDR3 nucleotides: TGTGCCAGCTTTGGGGCAGACAACACCGGGGAGCTGTTTTTT. The variable domain in full, completed from reference TRBV7-9 and TRBJ2-2, reads DTGVSQNPRHKITKRGQNVTFRCDPISEHNRLYWYRQTLGQGPEFLTYFQNEAQLEKSRLLSDRFSAERPKGSFSTLEIQRTEQGDSAMYLCASFGADNTGELFFGEGSRLTVL.

This clone was counted only a few times. Being one base from a much bigger clone, this may be a read error. The chain couples TRBV2 to TRBJ1-1, with 8 bases aligning to TRBD1. Germline lookup yields CDR1 SNHLY and CDR2 FYNNEI. With V trimmed by 6 bases and J by 3 bases, 3 bases remained unmatched. The CDR3 contains 13 residues. The CDR3 sequence: CASSQDRDTEAFF. CDR3 nucleotide sequence: TGTGCCAGCAGCCAGGACAGGGACACTGAAGCTTTCTTT.

The CDR3 here is CASSQDRAGGEQYF. DNA for the CDR3: TGTGCCAGCAGCCAAGATCGGGCTGGGGGCGAGCAGTACTTC. The chain employs TRBV14 and TRBJ2-7, with D perhaps TRBD1 or TRBD2 (5 bases each). Trimming removed 0 bases from V and 6 bases from J, with 12 bases in between. In germline, CDR1 is SGHDN, CDR2 FVKESK. This CDR3 has 14 residues.

CDR3 protein: CASSLIWGTGEFLEKLFF. The CDR3 region has the DNA TGTGCCAGCAGTTTAATCTGGGGGACAGGGGAGTTTTTGGAAAAACTGTTTTTT. The chain couples TRBV28 to TRBJ1-4, with 10 bases identical to TRBD1. Germline V gene data show CDR1 as MDHEN and CDR2 as SYDVKM. This CDR3 is built from 18 residues. V lost 2 bases to trimming and J lost 8 bases; unmatched junction nucleotides: 14.

This clone was seen a few times. The gene calls are TRBV5-6 and TRBJ1-5, with 7 bases lining up with TRBD1. V was pared by 4 bases and J by 0 bases, with 16 bases of the junction left unmatched. The CDR3 is 19 amino acids. Germline V gene data show CDR1 as SGHDT and CDR2 as YYEEEE. CDR3 protein: CASSQTRGFAFYSNQPQHF. CDR3 nucleotide sequence: TGTGCCAGCAGCCAGACCAGGGGGTTCGCCTTTTATAGCAATCAGCCCCAGCATTTT.

The chain recombines TRBV11-1 with TRBJ1-2; no firm D call. With 3 bases removed from V and 5 bases from J, the gap between germline ends came to 7 bases. This CDR3 spans 12 amino acids. Germline assignment: CDR1 SGHAT and CDR2 FQDESV (reference sequence). The CDR3 reads CASSLRGYGYTF. CDR3 bases: TGTGCCAGCAGCTTGCGGGGATATGGCTACACCTTC.

The rearrangement joins TRBV4-1 to TRBJ2-7; 14 bases map to TRBD2. After removal of 10 bases from V and 2 bases from J, the junction contained 4 bases not matched to a gene. The CDR3 totals 14 residues. CDR1 and CDR2 from the germline V gene are MGHRA and YSYEKL. In DNA, the CDR3 is TGCGCCAAGACTAGCGGGAGGGCGGCCTACGAGCAGTACTTC. Translated: CAKTSGRAAYEQYF.

V usage is TRBV7-2 and J usage is TRBJ1-1; D is possibly TRBD1 (5 bases). The CDR3 loop spans 13 amino acids. CDR1 SGHTA and CDR2 FQGNSA come from the germline V gene. V was cut by 4 bases and J by 1 base, with 7 bases left in between. The CDR3 region is CASSSQGNTEAFF. The CDR3 region has the DNA TGTGCCAGCAGCTCCCAGGGGAACACTGAAGCTTTCTTT.

The chain combines TRBV7-8 with TRBJ2-7, with 12 nucleotides matching TRBD1. The CDR3 has 14 residues. Germline V CDR1 and CDR2: SGHVS, FQNEAQ. The junction had 5 bases not matched to a gene; V was cut back by 4 bases and J by 7 bases. CDR3 DNA sequence: TGTGCCAGCAGCTGGGGACAGGGGGCGAGGGAGCAGTACTTC. Amino acid sequence: CASSWGQGAREQYF.

The J gene is TRBJ1-1, the V gene TRBV11-2; TRBD1 aligns across 7 bases. J was trimmed by 10 bases and V by 4 bases; bases with no gene match: 9. Germline V CDR1 and CDR2: SGHAT, FQNNGV. CDR3 length: 13 residues. CDR3 in amino acids: CASSYQDRLRAFF. CDR3 nucleotide sequence: TGTGCCAGCAGCTACCAGGACAGGTTAAGAGCTTTCTTT.

The V and J genes are TRBV7-9 and TRBJ2-1, with 11 nucleotides matching TRBD2. CDR1 SEHNR and CDR2 FQNEAQ come from the germline V gene (reference sequence). Trimming cost V 5 bases and J 6 bases; bases outside gene matches: 12. The CDR3 covers 17 residues. The CDR3 DNA reads as TGTGCCAGCAGCGCTAGTACTAGCGGGAGTTTGTCCAATGAGCAGTTCTTC. Its translation: CASSASTSGSLSNEQFF.

This clone was detected a few times. V usage is TRBV18 and J usage is TRBJ1-1; 7 bases map to TRBD1. The length of the CDR3 is 18 residues. The V gene end was trimmed by 2 bases and the J gene end by 6 bases; junction bases not matched to a gene: 18. Germline V CDR1 and CDR2: KGHSH, LQKENI. The CDR3 coding sequence is TGTGCCAGCTCACCAAATCCGACAGGGTTCAGGACGTCTGCTGAAGCTTTCTTT. Residues: CASSPNPTGFRTSAEAFF.

The chain has TRBV11-2 and TRBJ1-6; 7 bases fit TRBD1. Germline V gene data show CDR1 as SGHAT and CDR2 as FQNNGV. The CDR3 is made up of 14 amino acids. The trim removed 5 bases at V and 9 bases at J, leaving 7 bases unmatched. The CDR3 here is CASSVTGESSPLHF. The CDR3 DNA is TGTGCCAGCAGCGTAACAGGGGAGTCTTCACCCCTCCACTTT.

In DNA form, the CDR3 reads TGTGCCAGCAGTGATTACGGTGTGGGACGGGATTTGGAACGGTTACAAGAGACCCAGTACTTC. Translated: CASSDYGVGRDLERLQETQYF. The chain couples TRBV2 to TRBJ2-5; D may correspond to TRBD1 or TRBD2 (5 bases each). The CDR3 runs 21 residues. CDR1 is SNHLY, CDR2 FYNNEI, per germline. The V gene lost 3 bases and the J gene lost 2 bases, with 31 bases spanning the gap.

The chain has TRBV18 and TRBJ2-1; 7 nucleotides match TRBD1. The germline V gene encodes CDR1 KGHSH and CDR2 LQKENI. J was trimmed by 2 bases and V by 3 bases; bases with no gene match: 4. This CDR3 region has 15 residues. CDR3 region: CASSPPGQAYNEQFF. The CDR3 nucleotides are TGTGCCAGCTCACCCCCCGGACAGGCCTACAATGAGCAGTTCTTC.

This chain connects TRBV6-1 to TRBJ1-5, with a tentative D call TRBD1 (5 bases). Between the trimmed V and J ends, which lost 4 bases and 3 bases, there was a span of 13 bases. The CDR3 totals 15 residues. Germline CDR1 is MNHNS and CDR2 is SASEGT. CDR3 amino acids: CASSGWGGINQPQHF. The CDR3 DNA sequence: TGTGCCAGCAGTGGGTGGGGCGGTATCAATCAGCCCCAGCATTTT.

The J gene is TRBJ2-7, the V gene TRBV4-2; 9 bases agree with TRBD2. The CDR3 runs to 16 residues. The V and J ends lost 6 bases and 1 base, in that order; junction bases with no gene match: 10. In germline, CDR1 is LGHNA, CDR2 YNFKEQ. This chain's CDR3 is CASSQLSAGGSYEQYF. The CDR3 coding sequence is TGTGCCAGCAGTCAACTTTCAGCGGGAGGTTCCTACGAGCAGTACTTC.

The genes are TRBV7-9 and TRBJ2-7; no clear D. The V gene's germline CDR1 is SEHNR and CDR2 FQNEAQ (reference sequence). Trimming cost V 3 bases and J 0 bases, with 6 bases left between them. CDR3 length: 13 amino acids. DNA of the CDR3: TGTGCCAGCAGCTTCTCTAACTCCTACGAGCAGTACTTC. As protein: CASSFSNSYEQYF.

This clone appeared a few times. The rearrangement links TRBV5-6 to TRBJ2-3; no firm D call. Trimming removed 4 bases at V and 8 bases at J, with 17 bases between. CDR1 is SGHDT, CDR2 YYEEEE, per germline. The CDR3 is 14 amino acids. In DNA form, the CDR3 reads TGTGCCAGCAGCGGCCTCACTTCACCTCTTACGCAGTATTTT. This codes for CASSGLTSPLTQYF.